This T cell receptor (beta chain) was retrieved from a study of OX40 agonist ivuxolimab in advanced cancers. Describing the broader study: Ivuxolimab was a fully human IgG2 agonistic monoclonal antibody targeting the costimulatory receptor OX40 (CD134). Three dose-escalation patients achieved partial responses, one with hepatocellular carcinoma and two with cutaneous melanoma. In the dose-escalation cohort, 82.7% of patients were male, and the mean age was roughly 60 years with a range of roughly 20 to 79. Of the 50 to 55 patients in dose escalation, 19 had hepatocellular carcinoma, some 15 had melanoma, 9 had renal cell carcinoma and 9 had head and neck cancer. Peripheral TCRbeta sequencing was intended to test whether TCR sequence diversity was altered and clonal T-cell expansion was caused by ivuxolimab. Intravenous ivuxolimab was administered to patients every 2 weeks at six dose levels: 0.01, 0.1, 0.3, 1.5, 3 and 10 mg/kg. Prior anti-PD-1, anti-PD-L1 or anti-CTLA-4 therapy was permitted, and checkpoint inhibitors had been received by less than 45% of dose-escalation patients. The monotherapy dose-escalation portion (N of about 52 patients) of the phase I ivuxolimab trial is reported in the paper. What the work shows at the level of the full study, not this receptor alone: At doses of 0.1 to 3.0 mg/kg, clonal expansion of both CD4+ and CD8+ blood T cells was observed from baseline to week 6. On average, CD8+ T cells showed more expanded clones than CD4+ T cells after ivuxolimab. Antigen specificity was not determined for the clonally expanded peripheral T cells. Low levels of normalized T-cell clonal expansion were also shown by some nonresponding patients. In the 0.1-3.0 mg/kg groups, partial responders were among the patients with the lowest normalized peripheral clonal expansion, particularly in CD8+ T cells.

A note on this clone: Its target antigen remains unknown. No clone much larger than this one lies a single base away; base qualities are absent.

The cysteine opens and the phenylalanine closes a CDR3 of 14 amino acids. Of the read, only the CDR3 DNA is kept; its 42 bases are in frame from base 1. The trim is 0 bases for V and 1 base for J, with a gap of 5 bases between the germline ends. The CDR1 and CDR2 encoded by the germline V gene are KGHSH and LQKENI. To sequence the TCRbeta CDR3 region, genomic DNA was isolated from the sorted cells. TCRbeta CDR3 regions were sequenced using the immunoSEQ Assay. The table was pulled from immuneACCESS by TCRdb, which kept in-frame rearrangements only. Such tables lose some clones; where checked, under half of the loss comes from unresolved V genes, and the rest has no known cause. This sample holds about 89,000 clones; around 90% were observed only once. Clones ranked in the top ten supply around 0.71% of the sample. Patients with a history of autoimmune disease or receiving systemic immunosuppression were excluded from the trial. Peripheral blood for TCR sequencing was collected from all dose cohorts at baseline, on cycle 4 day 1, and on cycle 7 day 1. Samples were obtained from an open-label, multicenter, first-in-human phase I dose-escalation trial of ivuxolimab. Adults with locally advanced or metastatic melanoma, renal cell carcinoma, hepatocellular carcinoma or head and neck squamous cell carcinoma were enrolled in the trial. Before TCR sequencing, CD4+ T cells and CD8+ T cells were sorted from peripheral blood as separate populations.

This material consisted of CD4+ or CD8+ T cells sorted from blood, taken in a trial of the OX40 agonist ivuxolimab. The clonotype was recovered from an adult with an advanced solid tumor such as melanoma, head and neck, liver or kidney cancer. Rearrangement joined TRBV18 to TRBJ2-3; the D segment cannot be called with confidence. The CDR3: CASSPPIRTDTQYF. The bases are TGTGCCAGCTCACCACCGATCCGCACAGATACGCAGTATTTT.